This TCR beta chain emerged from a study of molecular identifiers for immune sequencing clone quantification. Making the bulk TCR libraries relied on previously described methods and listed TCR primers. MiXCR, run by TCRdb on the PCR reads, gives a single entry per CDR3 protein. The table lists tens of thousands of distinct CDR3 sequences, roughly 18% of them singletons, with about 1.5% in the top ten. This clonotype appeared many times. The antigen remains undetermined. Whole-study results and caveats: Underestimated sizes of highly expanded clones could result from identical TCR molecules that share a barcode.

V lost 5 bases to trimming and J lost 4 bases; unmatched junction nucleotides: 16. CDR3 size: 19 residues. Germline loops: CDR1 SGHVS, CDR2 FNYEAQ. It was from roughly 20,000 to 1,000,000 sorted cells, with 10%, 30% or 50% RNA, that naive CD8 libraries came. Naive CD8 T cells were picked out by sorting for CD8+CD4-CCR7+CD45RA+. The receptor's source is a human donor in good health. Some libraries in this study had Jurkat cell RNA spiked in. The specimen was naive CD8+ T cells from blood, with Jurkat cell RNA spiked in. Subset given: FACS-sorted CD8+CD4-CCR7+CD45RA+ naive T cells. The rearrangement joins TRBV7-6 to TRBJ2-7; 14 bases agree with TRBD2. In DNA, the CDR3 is TGTGCCAGCAGCCCCGGGACTAGCGGGAGTGGGATGGTCGCTTACGAGCAGTACTTC. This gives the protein CASSPGTSGSGMVAYEQYF.